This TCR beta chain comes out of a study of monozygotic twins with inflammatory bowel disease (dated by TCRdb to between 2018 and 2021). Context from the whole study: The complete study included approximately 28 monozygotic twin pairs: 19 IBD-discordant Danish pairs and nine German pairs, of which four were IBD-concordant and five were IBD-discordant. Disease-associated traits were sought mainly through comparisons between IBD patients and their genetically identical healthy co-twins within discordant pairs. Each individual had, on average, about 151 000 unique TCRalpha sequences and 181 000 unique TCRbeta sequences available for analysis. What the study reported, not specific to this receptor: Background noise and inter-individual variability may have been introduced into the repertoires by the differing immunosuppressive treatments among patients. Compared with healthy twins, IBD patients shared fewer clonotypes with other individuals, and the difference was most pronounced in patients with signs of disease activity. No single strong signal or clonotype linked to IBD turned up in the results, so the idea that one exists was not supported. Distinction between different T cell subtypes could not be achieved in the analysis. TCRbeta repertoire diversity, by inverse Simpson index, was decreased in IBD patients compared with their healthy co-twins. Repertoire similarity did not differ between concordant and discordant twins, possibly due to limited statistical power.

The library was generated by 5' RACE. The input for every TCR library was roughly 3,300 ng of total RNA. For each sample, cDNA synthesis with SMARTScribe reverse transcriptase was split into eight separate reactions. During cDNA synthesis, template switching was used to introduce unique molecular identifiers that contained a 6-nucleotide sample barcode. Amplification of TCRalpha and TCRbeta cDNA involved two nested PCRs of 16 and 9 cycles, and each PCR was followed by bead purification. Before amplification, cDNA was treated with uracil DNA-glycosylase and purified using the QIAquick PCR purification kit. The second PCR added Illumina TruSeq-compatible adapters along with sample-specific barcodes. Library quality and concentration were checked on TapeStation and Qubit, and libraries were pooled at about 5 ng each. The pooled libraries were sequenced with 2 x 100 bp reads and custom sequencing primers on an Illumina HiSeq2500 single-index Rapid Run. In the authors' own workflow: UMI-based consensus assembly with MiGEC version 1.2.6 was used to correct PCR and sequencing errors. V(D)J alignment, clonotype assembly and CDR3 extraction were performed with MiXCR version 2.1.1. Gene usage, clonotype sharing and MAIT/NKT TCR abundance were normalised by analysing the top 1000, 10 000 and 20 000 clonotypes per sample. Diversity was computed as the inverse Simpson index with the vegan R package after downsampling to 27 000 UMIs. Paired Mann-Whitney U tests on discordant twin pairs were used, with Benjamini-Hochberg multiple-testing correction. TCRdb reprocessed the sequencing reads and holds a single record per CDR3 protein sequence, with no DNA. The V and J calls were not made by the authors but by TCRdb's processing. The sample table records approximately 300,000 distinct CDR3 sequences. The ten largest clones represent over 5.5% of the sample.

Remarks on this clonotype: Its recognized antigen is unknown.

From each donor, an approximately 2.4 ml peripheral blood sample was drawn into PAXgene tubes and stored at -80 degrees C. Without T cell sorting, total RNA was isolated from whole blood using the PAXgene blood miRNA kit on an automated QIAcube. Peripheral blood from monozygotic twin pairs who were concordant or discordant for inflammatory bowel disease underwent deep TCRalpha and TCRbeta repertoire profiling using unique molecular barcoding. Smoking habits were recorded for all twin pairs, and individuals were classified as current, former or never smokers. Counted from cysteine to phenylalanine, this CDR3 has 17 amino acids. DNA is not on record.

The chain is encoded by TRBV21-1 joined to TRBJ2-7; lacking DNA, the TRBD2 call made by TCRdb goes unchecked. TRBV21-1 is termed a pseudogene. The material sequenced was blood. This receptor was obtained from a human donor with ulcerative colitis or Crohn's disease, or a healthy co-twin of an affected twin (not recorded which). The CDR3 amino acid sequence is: CASNMVWRSSASYEQYF.